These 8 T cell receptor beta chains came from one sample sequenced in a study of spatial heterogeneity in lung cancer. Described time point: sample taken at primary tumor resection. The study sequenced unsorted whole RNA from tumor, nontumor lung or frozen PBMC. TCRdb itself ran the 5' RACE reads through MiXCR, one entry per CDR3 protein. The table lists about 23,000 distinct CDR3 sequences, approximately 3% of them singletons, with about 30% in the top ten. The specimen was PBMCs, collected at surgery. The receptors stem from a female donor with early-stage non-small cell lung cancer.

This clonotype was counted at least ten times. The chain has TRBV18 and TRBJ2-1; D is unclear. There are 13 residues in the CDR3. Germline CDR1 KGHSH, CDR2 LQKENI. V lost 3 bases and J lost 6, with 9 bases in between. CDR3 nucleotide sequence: TGTGCCAGCTCACCTTCTAGGTCCAATGAGCAGTTCTTC. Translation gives CASSPSRSNEQFF.

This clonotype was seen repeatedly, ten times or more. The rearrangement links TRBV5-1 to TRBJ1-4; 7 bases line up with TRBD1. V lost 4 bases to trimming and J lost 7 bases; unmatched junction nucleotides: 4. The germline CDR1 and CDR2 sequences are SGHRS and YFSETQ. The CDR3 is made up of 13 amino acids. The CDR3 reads CASSVNRGEKLFF. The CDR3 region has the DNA TGCGCCAGCAGCGTGAACAGGGGTGAAAAACTGTTTTTT.

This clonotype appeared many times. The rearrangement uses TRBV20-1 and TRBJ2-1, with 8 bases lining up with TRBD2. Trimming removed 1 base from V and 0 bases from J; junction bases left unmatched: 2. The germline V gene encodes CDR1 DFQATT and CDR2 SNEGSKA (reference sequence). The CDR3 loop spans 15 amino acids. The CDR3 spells CSARVAGGSYNEQFF. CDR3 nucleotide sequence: TGCAGTGCTAGAGTTGCGGGAGGCTCCTACAATGAGCAGTTCTTC.

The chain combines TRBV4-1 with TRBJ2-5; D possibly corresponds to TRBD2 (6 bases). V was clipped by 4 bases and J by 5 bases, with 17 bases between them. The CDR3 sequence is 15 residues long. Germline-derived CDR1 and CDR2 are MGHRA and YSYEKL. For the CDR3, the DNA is TGCGCCAGCAGCCCCCCGAGAGGGGAGGTGGAGACCCAGTACTTC. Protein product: CASSPPRGEVETQYF.

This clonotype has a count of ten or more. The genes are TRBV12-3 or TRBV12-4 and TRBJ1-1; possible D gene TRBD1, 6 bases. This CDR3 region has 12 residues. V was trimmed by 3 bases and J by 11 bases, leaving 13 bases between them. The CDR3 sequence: CASSLPGASAFF. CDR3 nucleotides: TGTGCCAGCAGTTTGCCAGGGGCGAGTGCTTTCTTT.

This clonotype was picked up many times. The CDR3 reads CSAHLVANTGELFF. The CDR3 region has the DNA TGCAGCGCGCACCTAGTCGCGAACACCGGGGAGCTGTTTTTT. This chain joins TRBV29-1 and TRBJ2-2; D not certain. This CDR3 region has 14 residues. Germline values: CDR1 SQVTM, CDR2 ANQGSEA. Trimming shortened V by 7 bases and J by 0 bases, and 12 bases separated the two germline ends.

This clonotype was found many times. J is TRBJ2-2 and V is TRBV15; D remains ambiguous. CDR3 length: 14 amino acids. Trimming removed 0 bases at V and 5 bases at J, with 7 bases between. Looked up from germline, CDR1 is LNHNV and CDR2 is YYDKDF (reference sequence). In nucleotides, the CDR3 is TGTGCCACCAGCAGAGATCGGGTAACCGGGGAGCTGTTTTTT. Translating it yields CATSRDRVTGELFF.

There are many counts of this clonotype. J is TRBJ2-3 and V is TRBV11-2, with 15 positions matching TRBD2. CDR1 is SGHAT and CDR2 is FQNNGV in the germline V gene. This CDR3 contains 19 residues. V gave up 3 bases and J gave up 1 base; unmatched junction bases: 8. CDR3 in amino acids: CASSFPPGLAGGGTDTQYF. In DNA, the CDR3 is TGTGCCAGCAGCTTTCCACCGGGACTAGCGGGAGGCGGCACAGATACGCAGTATTTT.